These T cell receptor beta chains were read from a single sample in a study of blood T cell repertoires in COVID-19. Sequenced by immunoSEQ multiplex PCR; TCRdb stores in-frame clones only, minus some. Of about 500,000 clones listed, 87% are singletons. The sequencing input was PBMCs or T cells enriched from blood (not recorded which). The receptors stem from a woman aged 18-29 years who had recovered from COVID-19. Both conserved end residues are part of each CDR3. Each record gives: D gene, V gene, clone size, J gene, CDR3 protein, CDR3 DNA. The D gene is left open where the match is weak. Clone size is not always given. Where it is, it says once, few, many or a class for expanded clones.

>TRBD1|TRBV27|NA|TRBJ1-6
CASRPGQHNSPLHF
TGTGCCAGCCGCCCGGGACAGCACAATTCACCCCTCCACTTT
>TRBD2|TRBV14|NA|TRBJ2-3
CASSQLGGLVGGTQYF
TGTGCCAGCAGCCAATTAGGGGGACTAGTTGGCGGTACGCAGTATTTT
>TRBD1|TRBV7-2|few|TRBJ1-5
CASSRTGMNQPQHF
TGTGCCAGCAGCCGGACAGGGATGAATCAGCCCCAGCATTTT
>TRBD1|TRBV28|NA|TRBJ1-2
CASSQYRGAALYGYTF
TGTGCCAGCAGTCAATACAGGGGGGCCGCCCTCTATGGCTACACCTTC
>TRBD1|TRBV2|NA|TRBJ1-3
CASSPGQGLSGNTIYF
TGTGCCAGCAGTCCGGGACAGGGGTTGTCTGGAAACACCATATATTTT
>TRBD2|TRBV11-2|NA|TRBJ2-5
CASSARGFTSGQETQYF
TGTGCCAGCAGCGCACGGGGTTTTACTAGCGGGCAAGAGACCCAGTACTTC
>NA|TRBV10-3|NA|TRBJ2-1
CAISRQGGGNEQFF
TGTGCCATCAGCAGACAGGGAGGTGGCAATGAGCAGTTCTTC
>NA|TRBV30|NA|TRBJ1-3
CAWSRSIGDTIYF
TGTGCCTGGAGTAGGTCAATCGGGGACACCATATATTTT
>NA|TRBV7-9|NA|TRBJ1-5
CASSHQGDNQPQHF
TGTGCCAGCAGCCACCAAGGGGACAATCAGCCCCAGCATTTT
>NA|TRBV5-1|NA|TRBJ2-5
CASSLWSDQETQYF
TGCGCCAGCAGCTTGTGGTCGGACCAAGAGACCCAGTACTTC
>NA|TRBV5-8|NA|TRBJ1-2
CASSFPEVSYGYTF
TGTGCCAGCAGCTTTCCGGAGGTCTCATATGGCTACACCTTC
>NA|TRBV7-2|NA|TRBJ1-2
CASSLDGGDYGYTF
TGTGCCAGCAGCTTAGATGGCGGAGACTATGGCTACACCTTC
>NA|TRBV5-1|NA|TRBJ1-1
CASSLARDTEAFF
TGCGCCAGCAGCTTGGCGAGGGATACTGAAGCTTTCTTT
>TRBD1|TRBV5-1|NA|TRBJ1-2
CASSFTGGDYGYTF
TGCGCCAGCAGCTTCACAGGGGGCGACTATGGCTACACCTTC
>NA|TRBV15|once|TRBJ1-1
CATSLERDTEAFF
TGTGCCACCAGCCTCGAACGAGACACTGAAGCTTTCTTT
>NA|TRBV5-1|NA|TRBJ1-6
CASRNYLSGFEGPLHF
TGCGCCAGCAGAAATTACCTCTCCGGGTTCGAAGGACCCCTCCACTTT
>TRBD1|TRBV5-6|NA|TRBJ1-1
CASSPGTGGGTEAFF
TGTGCCAGCAGCCCCGGGACAGGGGGCGGCACTGAAGCTTTCTTT
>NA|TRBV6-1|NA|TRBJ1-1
CASSEGSWGGEAFF
TGTGCCAGCAGTGAAGGGAGCTGGGGGGGAGAAGCTTTCTTT
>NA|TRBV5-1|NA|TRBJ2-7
CASSLRTEGYEQYF
TGCGCCAGCAGCTTGAGGACAGAGGGCTACGAGCAGTACTTC
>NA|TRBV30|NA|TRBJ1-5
CAWREGSNQPQHF
TGTGCCTGGAGAGAGGGCAGCAATCAGCCCCAGCATTTT
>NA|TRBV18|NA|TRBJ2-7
CASSPRGPYEQYF
TGTGCCAGCTCACCACGTGGGCCCTACGAGCAGTACTTC
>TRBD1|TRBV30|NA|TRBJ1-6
CAWDGTGLAPLHF
TGTGCCTGGGATGGGACAGGGTTAGCACCCCTCCACTTT
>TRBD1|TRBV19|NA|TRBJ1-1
CASSEQGASSHTEAFF
TGTGCCAGTAGTGAGCAGGGGGCAAGTTCGCACACTGAAGCTTTCTTT
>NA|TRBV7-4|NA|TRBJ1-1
CASSLVCQGHLNTEAFF
TGTGCCAGCAGCTTAGTTTGCCAGGGGCACTTGAACACTGAAGCTTTCTTT
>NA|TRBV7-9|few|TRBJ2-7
CASSYSGAYEQYF
TGTGCCAGCAGCTATTCAGGGGCCTACGAGCAGTACTTC
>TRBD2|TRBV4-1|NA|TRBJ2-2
CASSQDPGLADTGELFF
TGCGCCAGCAGCCAAGACCCGGGACTAGCGGACACCGGGGAGCTGTTTTTT
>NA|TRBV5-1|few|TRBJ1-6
CASSLDGPRFSPLHF
TGCGCCAGCAGCTTGGATGGGCCCAGGTTTTCACCCCTCCACTTT